This paragraph reports one TCR beta chain. The antigen this receptor binds is unknown. Base-call qualities are not available, and no considerably larger clone is one nucleotide away. This sample is drawn from a study of T cells in tuberculosis (dated by TCRdb to between 2017 and 2018). As for the study more broadly: The study combined CD1B tetramers and high-throughput TCR immunosequencing to characterize T cells specific for the mycobacterial lipid antigen glucose monomycolate (GMM). A South African clinical cohort compared IGRA-negative adolescents, IGRA-positive adolescents with latent tuberculosis and adults with active tuberculosis, 9 to 11 per group.

Overall study outcomes, separate from this receptor: The smaller NN-distances in active tuberculosis patients were driven in part by shorter CDR3-alpha lengths, while the difference seen for TCR-beta was not statistically significant. Smaller mean NN-distances to GMM-specific TCRs were observed in active tuberculosis TCR-alpha repertoires than in IGRA-negative controls, suggesting clonal expansion of GMM-specific TCRs. Clinical samples were selected based on which cryopreserved specimens were available, and the active tuberculosis cases were adults whereas the controls were adolescents. With the diverse GMM-specific repertoire as input, a classifier achieved around 87% accuracy (AUROC 0.75 to 0.95), whereas GEM motif frequencies as input gave under 75% accuracy.

The immunoSEQ multiplex PCR assay was used to generate TCR libraries, with TCR-beta and/or TCR-alpha/delta assays applied to each sample. The amplified TCR libraries were sequenced on the Illumina high-throughput platform. Regarding the original processing steps: Clustering and dimensionality reduction were performed using pairwise TCRdist distances among GMM-specific receptors from ex vivo sorted or in vitro expanded T cells. The score assigned to each clinical repertoire was mean NN-distance, meaning the average TCRdist to the nearest 10% of tetramer-positive reference sequences. To compute GEM TCR motif frequency, the fraction of unique TCRs matching known GEM sequences by V/J usage and CDR3 length was calculated. Active tuberculosis was classified by linear discriminant analysis with leave-one-out cross-validation, implemented in scikit-learn. The table comes from immuneACCESS by way of TCRdb, which keeps in-frame sequences with V and J called. Part of the clones is missing from these tables; in studies checked, under half for an unresolved V gene and the rest for unknown reasons. Clonal size and the V and J genes are those of that table, whereas D and trimming came from the DNA. The sample includes tens of thousands of clones, with nearly 95% observed a single time. The ten largest clonotypes hold 6% to 8% of the sample.

At study entry, adolescents were screened for latent tuberculosis infection by tuberculin skin test and QuantiFERON-TB GOLD In-Tube IGRA. Immunosequencing was performed on unsorted cryopreserved PBMC, with 110,000 or so T cells per clinical donor covered on average. Eleven high schools in the Worcester region of the Western Cape, South Africa, served as enrollment sites for adolescents aged 12 to 18 years. Roughly 10 adolescents infected with M. tuberculosis and approximately ten uninfected adolescents were chosen and matched for age and sex. PBMC from adolescents were isolated by density centrifugation from freshly drawn heparinized blood and then cryopreserved. The CDR3 contains 15 residues, cysteine and phenylalanine counted. The only DNA kept is the CDR3, 45 bases in frame from the first base. V gives up 7 bases and J gives up 3 bases, and the segment between their germline ends measures 15 bases. Taken from the germline V gene (reference sequence), the CDR1 and CDR2 loops are LNHDA and SQIVND.

This TCR came from a donor aged 10-30 years with latent tuberculosis or without tuberculosis infection. Sequencing used PBMCs. The V and J segments used are TRBV19 and TRBJ2-2, with a tentative D gene TRBD2 over 5 matching bases. This receptor has the CDR3 CASTEGWLDTGELFF. The nucleotide sequence reads TGTGCCAGTACAGAGGGATGGTTGGACACCGGGGAGCTGTTTTTT.